Presented here are 27 T cell receptor beta chains from one specimen sequenced in a study of CD8+ T cells in alopecia areata (dated by TCRdb to 2016 to 2019). Receptor libraries were prepared by the immunoSEQ multiplex PCR assay. To provide template for TCR sequencing, every sample had RNA extracted and reverse transcribed into cDNA. The immuneACCESS repertoire file appears here via TCRdb, limited to in-frame rearrangements. These files lack a portion of the clones; in checked studies, under half of the deficit traces to unresolved V genes, and the cause of the others is not known. For this sample there are 95,000 to 150,000 clones; approximately 47% appear just once. The ten largest clones take up approximately 10% of the sample. Sequencing input: NKG2D-low CD8+ T cells sorted from blood. Interpreted using the paper, the cell subset or site label stands for: sorted CD8+ NKG2D-low blood T cells. These receptors were collected from a human donor with alopecia areata.

The J gene is TRBJ2-5, the V gene TRBV29-1, with a weak D call TRBD1 (6 bases). The germline V and J ends were trimmed by 2 bases and 9 bases, with 13 bases remaining between them. CDR1 SQVTM and CDR2 ANQGSEA come from the germline V gene. This CDR3 has 12 residues. CDR3 sequence: CSVELPQGAQYF. The CDR3 region has the DNA TGCAGCGTTGAACTTCCACAGGGAGCCCAGTACTTC.

V is TRBV30 and J is TRBJ1-5, with D maybe TRBD1 (5 bases). The CDR3 runs to 14 residues. Trimming removed 0 bases at V and 3 bases at J, with 9 bases between. Germline V gene data show CDR1 as GTSNPN and CDR2 as SVGIG (reference sequence). The CDR3 DNA sequence: TGTGCCTGGAGTGTAGGGGAAGTCAATCAGCCCCAGCATTTT. Translated: CAWSVGEVNQPQHF.

The V and J genes are TRBV2 and TRBJ1-1, with D possibly being TRBD1 (5 bases). V was cut by 6 bases and J by 0 bases, with 11 bases left in between. Germline values: CDR1 SNHLY, CDR2 FYNNEI. The CDR3 runs to 14 residues. CDR3: CASRKGRLNTEAFF. CDR3 bases: TGTGCCAGCAGGAAGGGACGGCTGAACACTGAAGCTTTCTTT.

CDR3 sequence: CASSSSLGGTDTQYF. CDR3 sequence (DNA): TGTGCCAGCAGTTCAAGTCTCGGAGGGACAGATACGCAGTATTTT. This chain connects TRBV28 to TRBJ2-3; weak D call: TRBD2 (6 bases). The germline V gene encodes CDR1 MDHEN and CDR2 SYDVKM. The CDR3 is made up of 15 amino acids. V was cut by 4 bases and J by 3 bases, with 14 bases left in between.

The rearrangement joins TRBV5-1 to TRBJ2-3; 8 nucleotides match TRBD1. The germline V gene has CDR1 SGHRS and CDR2 YFSETQ. CDR3 size: 15 residues. J was trimmed by 0 bases and V by 2 bases; bases with no gene match: 2. Here the CDR3 reads CASSFRQGSTDTQYF. In DNA, the CDR3 is TGCGCCAGCAGCTTTCGACAGGGGAGCACAGATACGCAGTATTTT.

The rearrangement uses TRBV27 and TRBJ2-3, with D hard to call. CDR1 and CDR2 (germline): MNHEY, SMNVEV (reference sequence). The V and J ends lost 11 bases and 2 bases respectively, with 14 bases between them. The CDR3 runs 13 residues. This CDR3 is CAPSGVYTDTQYF. In DNA form, the CDR3 reads TGTGCCCCCTCCGGAGTGTACACAGATACGCAGTATTTT.

This clone has only a few counts. The chain recombines TRBV5-1 with TRBJ2-1, with unresolved D. This CDR3 has 14 residues. The V end was cut by 4 bases, the J end by 6 bases, with 14 bases between. The germline V gene encodes CDR1 SGHRS and CDR2 YFSETQ. The CDR3 loop is CASSDRTLGNEQFF. In nucleotides, the CDR3 is TGCGCCAGCAGCGATAGGACCCTCGGCAATGAGCAGTTCTTC.

The chain uses TRBV29-1 and TRBJ2-7; TRBD2 is a possible D gene (5 bases). Germline CDR1 and CDR2: SQVTM and ANQGSEA. V shed 0 bases and J shed 5 bases, with 17 bases lying between them. The CDR3 sequence is 15 residues long. The CDR3 sequence: CSVEDLLVSGDEQYF. As DNA, the CDR3 is TGCAGCGTTGAAGACCTACTAGTATCTGGAGACGAGCAGTACTTC.

V gene TRBV5-1 combines with J gene TRBJ2-3; D might be TRBD2 (6 bases). This CDR3 has 14 residues. Trimming removed 1 base at V and 0 bases at J, with 6 bases between. CDR1 SGHRS and CDR2 YFSETQ come from the germline V gene. CDR3 DNA sequence: TGCGCCAGCAGCTTGAGCGGGAGCACAGATACGCAGTATTTT. It encodes CASSLSGSTDTQYF.

The V gene is TRBV29-1, the J gene TRBJ2-5, with TRBD1 as a possible D gene (5 bases). The J call may be in error: the DNA end matches TRBJ2-7 better. Germline assignment: CDR1 SQVTM and CDR2 ANQGSEA. The CDR3 is 12 residues long. CDR3 sequence (DNA): TGCAGCGTTGAACTTCAGGGTTACGAGCAGTACTTC. It codes for CSVELQGYEQYF.

This clone was counted only a few times. This chain's CDR3 is CSVESGLNSPLHF. DNA for the CDR3: TGCAGCGTTGAAAGCGGGCTGAATTCACCCCTCCACTTT. V gene TRBV29-1 combines with J gene TRBJ1-6; D is undetermined. V gave up 2 bases and J gave up 7 bases, with 9 bases separating them. The CDR3 has 13 amino acids. Germline CDR1 and CDR2: SQVTM and ANQGSEA.

Regarding this clone: This same CDR3 is encoded by further DNA sequences in the sample. The gene calls are TRBV29-1 and TRBJ2-2, with 9 nucleotides matching TRBD1. Germline CDR1 reads SQVTM; CDR2 reads ANQGSEA. This CDR3 comprises 13 residues. Trimming cost V 7 bases and J 0 bases; bases outside gene matches: 0. The CDR3 nucleotides read TGCAGCGGACAGGGGGCGAACACCGGGGAGCTGTTTTTT. Its translation: CSGQGANTGELFF.

In this sample, this clone turned up a few times. The chain has TRBV29-1 and TRBJ1-2; D gene unclear. From germline, CDR1 is SQVTM and CDR2 ANQGSEA. The CDR3 has 12 amino acids. Between the trimmed V and J ends, which lost 4 bases and 0 bases, there was a span of 6 bases. CDR3 nucleotide sequence: TGCAGCGTTGTGGCTTCTAACTATGGCTACACCTTC. Residues: CSVVASNYGYTF.

This chain uses TRBV29-1 with TRBJ2-3, with D possibly matching TRBD2 (5 bases). The CDR3 loop spans 14 amino acids. CDR1 and CDR2 (germline): SQVTM, ANQGSEA. Deletions cut 5 bases from V and 2 bases from J, with 14 bases between. Written as DNA, the CDR3 is TGCAGCGTTTGGGGAGTCCGGGACACAGATACGCAGTATTTT. This codes for CSVWGVRDTDTQYF.

The chain combines TRBV5-1 with TRBJ2-5; 7 bases are shared with TRBD2. Germline V gives CDR1 SGHRS, CDR2 YFSETQ. The CDR3 sequence is 14 residues long. Trimming cost V 7 bases and J 0 bases; bases outside gene matches: 6. As DNA, the CDR3 is TGCGCCAGCCGCCTAACTAGCGACCAAGAGACCCAGTACTTC. Translation gives CASRLTSDQETQYF.

This chain uses TRBV2 with TRBJ2-2; D possibly matches TRBD1 or TRBD2 (5 bases each). Trimming removed 10 bases at V and 3 bases at J, with 9 bases between. Per germline, CDR1 SNHLY and CDR2 FYNNEI. The CDR3 runs 12 residues. This chain's CDR3 is CATGADTGELFF. Written as DNA, the CDR3 is TGTGCCACCGGGGCGGACACCGGGGAGCTGTTTTTT.

This chain uses TRBV27 with TRBJ2-7; 9 bases align to TRBD1. Germline loops: CDR1 MNHEY, CDR2 SMNVEV (reference sequence). With 8 bases clipped from V and 2 bases from J, the junction kept 7 bases outside the gene matches. This CDR3 has 14 residues. The CDR3 sequence: CASGHGTGTYEQYF. DNA of the CDR3: TGTGCCAGCGGTCACGGGACAGGGACCTACGAGCAGTACTTC.

The gene calls are TRBV7-9 and TRBJ2-1; D assignment may be TRBD1 or TRBD2 (5 bases each). The CDR3 covers 16 residues. Looked up from germline, CDR1 is SEHNR and CDR2 is FQNEAQ (reference sequence). V was pared by 4 bases and J by 7 bases, with 20 bases between. CDR3 coding DNA: TGTGCCAGCAGCTCGTCCCCGGGACGTTGGGGGAATGAGCAGTTCTTC. Residues: CASSSSPGRWGNEQFF.

This clone was seen only a few times. At the DNA level, this CDR3 is encoded by other sequences in the same sample as well. V usage is TRBV29-1 and J usage is TRBJ1-2; D unclear. Germline-derived CDR1 and CDR2 are SQVTM and ANQGSEA. The CDR3 is 12 amino acids. Trimming left V 3 bases short and J 3 bases short, with 8 bases between. The CDR3 reads CSVDRTDYGYTF. CDR3 nucleotide sequence: TGCAGCGTTGATCGGACGGACTATGGCTACACCTTC.

The chain links TRBV2 to TRBJ2-1, with TRBD1 identical over 7 bases. The junction had 22 bases not matched to a gene; V was cut back by 4 bases and J by 7 bases. There are 19 residues in the CDR3. Germline V gives CDR1 SNHLY, CDR2 FYNNEI. The CDR3 region is CASSVPSTSTGRMGNEQFF. CDR3 DNA sequence: TGTGCCAGCAGTGTACCCTCAACCTCGACAGGGCGGATGGGGAATGAGCAGTTCTTC.

The CDR3 loop is CASSTGGGFEQYF. The CDR3 DNA sequence: TGTGCCAGCAGCACGGGAGGAGGGTTCGAGCAGTACTTC. This rearrangement joins TRBV9 to TRBJ2-7; 7 nucleotides line up with TRBD2. The V segment lost 4 bases and the J segment 6 bases; nucleotides outside the gene matches: 7. Germline V gives CDR1 SGDLS, CDR2 YYNGEE. The CDR3 consists of 13 residues.

This clone occurred a few times. V usage is TRBV7-9 and J usage is TRBJ1-2; D gene ambiguous. Germline V lookup: CDR1 SEHNR, CDR2 FQNEAQ (reference sequence). Trimming left V 6 bases short and J 10 bases short, with 18 bases between. This CDR3 spans 13 amino acids. CDR3 in DNA: TGTGCCAGCAGACCTCCAGGACGTCTATTCTACACCTTC. Encoded protein: CASRPPGRLFYTF.

In nucleotides, the CDR3 is TGTGCCAGCAGCTTAGTCGCGGGAGCGGGCTACGAGCAGTACTTC. Its translation is CASSLVAGAGYEQYF. V usage is TRBV11-2 and J usage is TRBJ2-7; 7 bases are a match to TRBD2. Germline V CDR1 and CDR2: SGHAT, FQNNGV. V shed 1 base, J shed 3 bases, and the junction held 6 bases outside the gene matches. This CDR3 spans 15 amino acids.

V gene TRBV7-2 combines with J gene TRBJ2-7; D tentatively reads TRBD1 or TRBD2 (5 bases each). Germline lookup yields CDR1 SGHTA and CDR2 FQGNSA. This CDR3 has 15 amino acids. With 1 base removed from V and 0 bases from J, the gap between germline ends came to 10 bases. CDR3 in amino acids: CASSLDGGSSYEQYF. As DNA, the CDR3 is TGTGCCAGCAGCTTAGATGGGGGTAGCTCCTACGAGCAGTACTTC.

This clone was detected only a few times. The chain couples TRBV30 to TRBJ1-5; D uncertain. The CDR3 runs 13 residues. Trimming took off 0 bases at V and 9 bases at J, with 12 bases between the two ends. Germline CDR1 is GTSNPN and CDR2 is SVGIG (reference sequence). The CDR3 DNA is TGTGCCTGGAGTGTACCGGAGAACGGGCCCCAGCATTTT. It specifies CAWSVPENGPQHF. The whole variable domain, filled in from reference TRBV30 and TRBJ1-5, reads SQTIHQWPATLVQPVGSPLSLECTVEGTSNPNLYWYRQAAGRGLQLLFYSVGIGQISSEVPQNLSASRPQDRQFILSSKKLLLSDSGFYLCAWSVPENGPQHFGDGTRLSIL.

The V call is TRBV2, the J call TRBJ2-3, with no clear D. The ends were cut back, 5 bases at V and 1 base at J, with 7 bases in the middle. CDR3 size: 13 residues. Per germline, CDR1 SNHLY and CDR2 FYNNEI. The CDR3 sequence: CASSYDRTDTQYF. The CDR3 DNA reads TGTGCCAGCAGTTATGACCGCACAGATACGCAGTATTTT.

This clone was seen a few times. The chain links TRBV5-1 to TRBJ2-1, with TRBD2 matching 8 bases. Germline V gene data show CDR1 as SGHRS and CDR2 as YFSETQ. This CDR3 comprises 15 residues. The V gene end was trimmed by 3 bases and the J gene end by 6 bases; junction bases not matched to a gene: 8. This CDR3 is CASSSGTSSGNEQFF. CDR3 nucleotide sequence: TGCGCCAGCAGCTCTGGGACTAGTAGCGGCAATGAGCAGTTCTTC.